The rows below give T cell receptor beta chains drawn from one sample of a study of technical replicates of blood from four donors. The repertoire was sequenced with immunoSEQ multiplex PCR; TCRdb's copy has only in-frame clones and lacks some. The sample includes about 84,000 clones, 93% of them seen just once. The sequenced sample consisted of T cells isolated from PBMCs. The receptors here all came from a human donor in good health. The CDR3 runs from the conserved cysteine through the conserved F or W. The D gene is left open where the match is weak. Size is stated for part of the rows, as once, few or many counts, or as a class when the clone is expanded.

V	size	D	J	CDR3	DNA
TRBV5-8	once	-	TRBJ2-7	CASSWEGGDGEQYF	TGTGCCAGCAGCTGGGAGGGGGGGGACGGCGAGCAGTACTTC
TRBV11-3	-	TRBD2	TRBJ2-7	CASSPRAGGPYEQYF	TGTGCCAGCAGCCCAAGGGCGGGGGGACCCTACGAGCAGTACTTC
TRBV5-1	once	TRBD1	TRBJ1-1	CASKGDRGGIEAFF	TGCGCCAGCAAAGGGGACAGGGGGGGTATTGAAGCTTTCTTT
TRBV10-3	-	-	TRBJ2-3	CASGGGPPDTQYF	TGTGCCAGCGGAGGAGGGCCCCCAGATACGCAGTATTTT
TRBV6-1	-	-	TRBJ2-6	CASSDIAGANVLTF	TGTGCCAGCAGTGACATAGCGGGGGCCAACGTCCTGACTTTC
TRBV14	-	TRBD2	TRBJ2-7	CASSQLTLQATGTSGRKTEQYF	TGTGCCAGCAGCCAATTGACTCTTCAAGCAACCGGGACTAGCGGGAGAAAGACGGAGCAGTACTTC
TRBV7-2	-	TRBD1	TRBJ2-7	CASSLDRGAEQYF	TGTGCCAGCAGCCTTGACAGGGGGGCGGAGCAGTACTTC
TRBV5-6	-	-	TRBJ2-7	CASSLYGNPGGYEQYF	TGTGCCAGCAGCTTGTACGGCAACCCAGGGGGGTACGAGCAGTACTTC
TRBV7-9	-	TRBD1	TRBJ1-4	CASSLAATGYEKLFF	TGTGCCAGCAGCTTAGCGGCGACAGGGTATGAAAAACTGTTTTTT
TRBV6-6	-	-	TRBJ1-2	CASSEDRIYGYTF	TGTGCCAGCAGCGAAGACAGAATCTATGGCTACACCTTC
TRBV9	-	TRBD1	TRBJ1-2	CASSGRTGGIGGYTF	TGTGCCAGCAGCGGAAGGACAGGGGGAATTGGTGGCTACACCTTC
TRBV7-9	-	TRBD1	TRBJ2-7	CASGDRDSYEQYF	TGTGCAAGCGGGGACAGGGACTCCTACGAGCAGTACTTC
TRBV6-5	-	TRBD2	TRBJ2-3	CASSLSGGATDTQYF	TGTGCCAGCAGCTTAAGCGGGGGGGCAACAGATACGCAGTATTTT
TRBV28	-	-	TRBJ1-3	CASSSRVSGNTIYF	TGTGCCAGCAGTTCCCGGGTCTCTGGAAACACCATATATTTT
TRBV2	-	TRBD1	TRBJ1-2	CASRNPDRDRSSYGYTF	TGTGCCAGTCGAAATCCCGACAGGGATCGGTCTTCATATGGCTACACCTTC
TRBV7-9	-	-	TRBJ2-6	CASSLEGREYSGANVLTF	TGTGCCAGCAGCTTAGAAGGTCGGGAGTACTCTGGGGCCAACGTCCTGACTTTC
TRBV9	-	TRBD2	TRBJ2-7	CASSPHPTRAGGEQYF	TGTGCCAGCAGCCCTCACCCGACCCGAGCGGGAGGGGAGCAGTACTTC
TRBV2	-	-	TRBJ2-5	CASSEQTGGRETQYF	TGTGCCAGCAGTGAACAGACGGGGGGCAGGGAGACCCAGTACTTC
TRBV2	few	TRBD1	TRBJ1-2	CAGLRQGALYGYTF	TGTGCCGGACTTAGACAGGGGGCCCTCTATGGCTACACCTTC
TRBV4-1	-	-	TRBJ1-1	CASSQDPGRSTEAFF	TGCGCCAGCAGCCAAGATCCGGGAAGGAGCACTGAAGCTTTCTTT
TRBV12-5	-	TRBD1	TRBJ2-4	CASGLVPWGQGRSLAKNIQYF	TGTGCTAGTGGTTTGGTACCTTGGGGACAGGGCAGATCCTTAGCCAAAAACATTCAGTACTTC
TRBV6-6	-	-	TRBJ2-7	CASSYETLHSYEQYF	TGTGCCAGCAGTTACGAGACACTTCACTCCTACGAGCAGTACTTC
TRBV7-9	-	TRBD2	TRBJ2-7	CASSLSGDSYEQYF	TGTGCCAGCAGCCTTAGCGGGGACTCCTACGAGCAGTACTTC
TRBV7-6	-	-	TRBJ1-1	CASSSINQKNVEAFF	TGTGCCAGCAGCTCTATAAACCAAAAGAACGTTGAAGCTTTCTTT
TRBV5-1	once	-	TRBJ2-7	CASSLDRDYEQYF	TGCGCCAGCAGCTTGGACAGGGACTACGAGCAGTACTTC
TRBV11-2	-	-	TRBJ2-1	CASSLWGQGYNEQFF	TGTGCCAGCAGCTTATGGGGGCAGGGCTACAATGAGCAGTTCTTC
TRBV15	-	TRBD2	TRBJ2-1	CATSRGTSGSRDEQFF	TGTGCCACCAGCAGAGGAACTAGCGGGAGTAGGGATGAGCAGTTCTTC
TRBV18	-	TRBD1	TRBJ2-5	CASSPPGQQVETQYF	TGTGCCAGCTCACCACCGGGACAGCAAGTTGAGACCCAGTACTTC
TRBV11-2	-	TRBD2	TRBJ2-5	CASSLGVAGVGRETQYF	TGTGCCAGCAGCTTAGGAGTAGCGGGAGTAGGTAGAGAGACCCAGTACTTC
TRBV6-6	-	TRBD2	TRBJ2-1	CASSSAAGVADEQFF	TGTGCCAGCAGTTCTGCAGCGGGAGTTGCGGATGAGCAGTTCTTC
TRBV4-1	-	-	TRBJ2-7	CASSQGSAGQGSYEQYF	TGCGCCAGCAGCCAAGGGTCGGCAGGACAAGGGTCCTACGAGCAGTACTTC
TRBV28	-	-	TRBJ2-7	CASRNGESLGEQYF	TGTGCCAGCAGGAACGGAGAGAGTTTGGGCGAGCAGTACTTC
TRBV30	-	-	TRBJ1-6	CAWADTGGNSPLHF	TGTGCCTGGGCAGACACCGGTGGAAATTCACCCCTCCACTTT
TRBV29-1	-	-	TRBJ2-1	CSVVWSSYNEQFF	TGCAGCGTTGTCTGGAGCTCCTACAATGAGCAGTTCTTC
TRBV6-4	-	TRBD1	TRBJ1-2	CATERTGGDYGYTF	TGTGCCACCGAAAGGACAGGAGGGGACTATGGCTACACCTTC